This TCR beta chain was retrieved from a study of CD8 T cells in ankylosing spondylitis. General study results and limits: According to the report, clones linked to the disease were significantly enriched in matched synovial fluid samples taken from ankylosing spondylitis patients. Ankylosing spondylitis blood seemed to carry a telltale TCR beta motif made of about 8 highly homologous variants. Earlier studies detected some motif variants in reactive arthritis synovial fluid and blood.

Libraries of TCR beta came from quantitative 5'-RACE with molecular barcodes. TCRdb called the 5' RACE reads again in MiXCR, with one record for every CDR3 protein. Among 130,000 or so distinct CDR3 sequences listed, 6% to 8.5% were seen once. This clonotype has ten or more counts. Its antigen remains unidentified. The V end lost 3 bases, the J end lost 5 bases, and 17 bases lay between the germline ends. Germline V gene sequence: CDR1 MGHRA, CDR2 YSYEKL. The CDR3 is made up of 15 amino acids. This chain joins TRBV4-1 and TRBJ2-7; D might be TRBD2 (5 bases). The receptor's source is a male donor with ankylosing spondylitis or in good health (not recorded which). Source material: blood, either unsorted or a sorted T cell fraction (not recorded which). Here the CDR3 reads CASSQPGSSRNEQYF. The CDR3 nucleotides read TGCGCCAGCAGCCAGCCAGGTTCTAGCCGCAACGAGCAGTACTTC.